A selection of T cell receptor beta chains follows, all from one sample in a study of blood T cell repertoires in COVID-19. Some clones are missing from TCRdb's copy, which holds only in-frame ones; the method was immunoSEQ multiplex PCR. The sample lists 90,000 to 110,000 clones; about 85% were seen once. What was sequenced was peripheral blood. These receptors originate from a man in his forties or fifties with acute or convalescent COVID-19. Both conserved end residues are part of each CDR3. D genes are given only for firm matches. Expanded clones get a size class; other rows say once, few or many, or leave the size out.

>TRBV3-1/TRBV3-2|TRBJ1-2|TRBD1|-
TGTGCCAGCAGCCCGACAGGGGCCTCTAACTATGGCTACACCTTC
CASSPTGASNYGYTF
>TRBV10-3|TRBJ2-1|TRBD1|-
TGTGCCATCAGTGAGTCGATCCGGGACAGGAATGACAATGAGCAGTTCTTC
CAISESIRDRNDNEQFF
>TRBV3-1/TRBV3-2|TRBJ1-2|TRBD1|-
TGTGCCAGCAGCCAAGATCTGACAGGGGGGGGCTACACCTTC
CASSQDLTGGGYTF
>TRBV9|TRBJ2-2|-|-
TGTGCCAGCAGCGTAGCGGTTACCGGGGAGCTGTTTTTT
CASSVAVTGELFF
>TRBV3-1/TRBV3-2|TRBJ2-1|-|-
TGTGCCAGCAGCCCTCGACTACCTGGCTCCTACAATGAGCAGTTCTTC
CASSPRLPGSYNEQFF
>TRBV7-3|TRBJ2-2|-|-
TGTGCCAGCAGCCCAGACAGAGCCACCGGGGAGCTGTTTTTT
CASSPDRATGELFF
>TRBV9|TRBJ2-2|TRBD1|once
TGTGCCAGCAGCGGACCGGGACAGGGGAACGGGGAGCTGTTTTTT
CASSGPGQGNGELFF
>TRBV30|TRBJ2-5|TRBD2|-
TGTGCCTGGAGTGTAGGTCTAGCGGGGTTTGAGACCCAGTACTTC
CAWSVGLAGFETQYF
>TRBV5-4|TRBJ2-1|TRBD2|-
TGTGCCAGCAGCTCTATTAGCGGGGGTCTCTACAATGAGCAGTTCTTC
CASSSISGGLYNEQFF
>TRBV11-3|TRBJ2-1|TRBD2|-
TGTGCCAGCAGCTTAGCCGGACTAGTTCCACTAAGCTCCTACAATGAGCAGTTCTTC
CASSLAGLVPLSSYNEQFF
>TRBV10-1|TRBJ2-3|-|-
TGCGCCAGCAGCGCTTACAGGGCTGCAGATACGCAGTATTTT
CASSAYRAADTQYF
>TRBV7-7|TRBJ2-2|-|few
TGTGCTAGCAGACGACATACAGGGACCCCCGGGGAGCTGTTTTTT
CASRRHTGTPGELFF
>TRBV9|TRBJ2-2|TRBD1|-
TGTGCCAGCAGCGTCGGGACAGGGTACACCGGGGAGCTGTTTTTT
CASSVGTGYTGELFF
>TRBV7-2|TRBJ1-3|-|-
TGTGCCAGCAGCTTAGAGTCTAGAAACACCATATATTTT
CASSLESRNTIYF
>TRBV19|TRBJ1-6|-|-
TGTGCCAGTACCCCCCGGTCTGAGAATTCACCCCTCCACTTT
CASTPRSENSPLHF
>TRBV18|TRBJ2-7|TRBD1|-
TGTGCCAGCTCACCGGGACAGGGCGAATACGAGCAGTACTTC
CASSPGQGEYEQYF
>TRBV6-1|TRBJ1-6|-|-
TGTGCCAGCAGTGAAAGGCCTCGGAGTAATTCACCCCTCCACTTT
CASSERPRSNSPLHF
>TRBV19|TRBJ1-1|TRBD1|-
TGTGCCAGTAGTCGACAGGGAACGAACACTGAAGCTTTCTTT
CASSRQGTNTEAFF
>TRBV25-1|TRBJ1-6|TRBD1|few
TGTGCCAGCAGTGAACCTGGACAGGGGCTAAAAAATTCACCCCTCCACTTT
CASSEPGQGLKNSPLHF
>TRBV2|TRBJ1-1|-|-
TGTGCCAGCAGTCCACAGGGAGGGTCTGAAGCTTTCTTT
CASSPQGGSEAFF
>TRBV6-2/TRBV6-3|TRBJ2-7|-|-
TGTGCCAGCAGTTACTCGAGGGGAGGACGGTCCTACGAGCAGTACTTC
CASSYSRGGRSYEQYF